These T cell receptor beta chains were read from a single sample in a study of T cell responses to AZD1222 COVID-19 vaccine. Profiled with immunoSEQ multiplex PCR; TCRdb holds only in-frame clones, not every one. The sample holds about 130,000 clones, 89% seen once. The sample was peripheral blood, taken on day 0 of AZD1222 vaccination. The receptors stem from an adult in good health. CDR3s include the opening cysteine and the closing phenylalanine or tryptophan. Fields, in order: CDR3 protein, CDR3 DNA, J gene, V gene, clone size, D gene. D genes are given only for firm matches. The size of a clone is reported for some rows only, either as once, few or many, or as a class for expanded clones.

CDR3 protein: CASRTGGAYNEQFF
CDR3 DNA: TGTGCCAGCAGGACAGGGGGCGCCTACAATGAGCAGTTCTTC
J gene: TRBJ2-1
V gene: TRBV27
clone size: NA
D gene: TRBD1

CDR3 protein: CASSPLGPSVNTEAFF
CDR3 DNA: TGCGCCAGCAGCCCCCTGGGACCGTCAGTGAACACTGAAGCTTTCTTT
J gene: TRBJ1-1
V gene: TRBV5-1
clone size: NA
D gene: NA

CDR3 protein: CASFGASGTGSYEQYF
CDR3 DNA: TGTGCCAGCTTCGGGGCCTCCGGGACAGGATCCTACGAGCAGTACTTC
J gene: TRBJ2-7
V gene: TRBV5-6
clone size: once
D gene: TRBD1

CDR3 protein: CASSRRTRETQYF
CDR3 DNA: TGTGCCAGCAGCCGCCGGACAAGGGAGACCCAGTACTTC
J gene: TRBJ2-5
V gene: TRBV7-2
clone size: once
D gene: NA

CDR3 protein: CASSNGQGSYEQYF
CDR3 DNA: TGTGCCAGCAGTAATGGACAGGGCTCCTACGAGCAGTACTTC
J gene: TRBJ2-7
V gene: TRBV6-6
clone size: NA
D gene: TRBD1

CDR3 protein: CASSLPGTGGSPLHF
CDR3 DNA: TGTGCCAGCAGTTTACCCGGGACAGGGGGCTCACCCCTCCACTTT
J gene: TRBJ1-6
V gene: TRBV2
clone size: NA
D gene: TRBD1

CDR3 protein: CASSLLNTEAFF
CDR3 DNA: TGTGCCAGCAGCTTGCTGAACACTGAAGCTTTCTTT
J gene: TRBJ1-1
V gene: TRBV5-4
clone size: NA
D gene: NA

CDR3 protein: CASRDRVYQPQHF
CDR3 DNA: TGTGCCAGTAGGGACAGGGTCTATCAGCCCCAGCATTTT
J gene: TRBJ1-5
V gene: TRBV19
clone size: few
D gene: TRBD1

CDR3 protein: CATSRGQGMSYEQYF
CDR3 DNA: TGTGCCACCAGCAGGGGACAGGGTATGAGCTACGAGCAGTACTTC
J gene: TRBJ2-7
V gene: TRBV15
clone size: NA
D gene: TRBD1

CDR3 protein: CASSPTRHETQYF
CDR3 DNA: TGTGCCAGCAGCCCTACACGCCACGAGACCCAGTACTTC
J gene: TRBJ2-5
V gene: TRBV7-6
clone size: once
D gene: NA

CDR3 protein: CAVTSSGANVLTF
CDR3 DNA: TGTGCCGTAACGAGCTCTGGGGCCAACGTCCTGACTTTC
J gene: TRBJ2-6
V gene: TRBV30
clone size: NA
D gene: NA

CDR3 protein: CASSLATGWLYEQYF
CDR3 DNA: TGCGCCAGCAGCTTGGCAACAGGGTGGCTCTACGAGCAGTACTTC
J gene: TRBJ2-7
V gene: TRBV5-1
clone size: NA
D gene: NA

CDR3 protein: CASQPGTANSPLHF
CDR3 DNA: TGCGCCAGCCAGCCCGGGACAGCTAATTCACCCCTCCACTTT
J gene: TRBJ1-6
V gene: TRBV5-1
clone size: NA
D gene: TRBD1

CDR3 protein: CASSPSGGGNNEQFF
CDR3 DNA: TGTGCCAGCAGTCCGAGTGGCGGGGGGAACAATGAGCAGTTCTTC
J gene: TRBJ2-1
V gene: TRBV28
clone size: NA
D gene: TRBD2

CDR3 protein: CASSFLQGADTQYF
CDR3 DNA: TGTGCCAGCAGCTTTTTACAGGGGGCAGATACGCAGTATTTT
J gene: TRBJ2-3
V gene: TRBV11-2
clone size: NA
D gene: TRBD1

CDR3 protein: CASSLPPGENYSPLHF
CDR3 DNA: TGTGCCAGCAGTCTCCCCCCCGGAGAAAACTATTCACCCCTCCACTTT
J gene: TRBJ1-6
V gene: TRBV28
clone size: NA
D gene: NA

CDR3 protein: CASFNRAMNTEAFF
CDR3 DNA: TGTGCCAGCTTTAACAGGGCCATGAACACTGAAGCTTTCTTT
J gene: TRBJ1-1
V gene: TRBV2
clone size: NA
D gene: NA

CDR3 protein: CASSYLVGGGAQSSYNEQFF
CDR3 DNA: TGTGCCAGCAGTTATTTGGTTGGCGGGGGTGCCCAGTCCTCCTACAATGAGCAGTTCTTC
J gene: TRBJ2-1
V gene: TRBV6-2/TRBV6-3
clone size: NA
D gene: TRBD2

CDR3 protein: CAIMRADRRDTGELFF
CDR3 DNA: TGTGCCATCATGCGTGCCGACCGGCGAGACACCGGGGAGCTGTTTTTT
J gene: TRBJ2-2
V gene: TRBV10-3
clone size: NA
D gene: NA

CDR3 protein: CASSQGTGELSPLHF
CDR3 DNA: TGTGCCAGCAGCCAAGGGACAGGGGAGCTATCACCCCTCCACTTT
J gene: TRBJ1-6
V gene: TRBV3-1/TRBV3-2
clone size: NA
D gene: TRBD1

CDR3 protein: CASSLGPIRFSPLHF
CDR3 DNA: TGTGCCAGCAGCTTAGGGCCCATCCGGTTTTCACCCCTCCACTTT
J gene: TRBJ1-6
V gene: TRBV7-2
clone size: once
D gene: NA

CDR3 protein: CASSLDGTGKEKLFF
CDR3 DNA: TGCGCCAGCAGCTTAGACGGGACAGGGAAGGAAAAACTGTTTTTT
J gene: TRBJ1-4
V gene: TRBV5-1
clone size: NA
D gene: TRBD1

CDR3 protein: CASSLLGENTEAFF
CDR3 DNA: TGTGCCAGCAGCTTATTAGGGGAAAACACTGAAGCTTTCTTT
J gene: TRBJ1-1
V gene: TRBV7-2
clone size: NA
D gene: NA

CDR3 protein: CASTPKGGRGYEQYF
CDR3 DNA: TGTGCCAGTACCCCGAAGGGCGGCAGGGGCTACGAGCAGTACTTC
J gene: TRBJ2-7
V gene: TRBV19
clone size: NA
D gene: NA

CDR3 protein: CATTIGPRSNQPQHF
CDR3 DNA: TGTGCCACCACCATTGGGCCGAGAAGCAATCAGCCCCAGCATTTT
J gene: TRBJ1-5
V gene: TRBV5-4
clone size: NA
D gene: NA

CDR3 protein: CASSQGGYAETYYEQYF
CDR3 DNA: TGCGCCAGCAGCCAAGGGGGTTACGCCGAAACCTACTACGAGCAGTACTTC
J gene: TRBJ2-7
V gene: TRBV4-1
clone size: NA
D gene: NA

CDR3 protein: CASRGAHTEAFF
CDR3 DNA: TGTGCCAGCAGAGGAGCTCACACTGAAGCTTTCTTT
J gene: TRBJ1-1
V gene: TRBV7-9
clone size: NA
D gene: NA

CDR3 protein: CASTVIGGANYGYTF
CDR3 DNA: TGTGCCAGTACAGTAATAGGGGGCGCCAACTATGGCTACACCTTC
J gene: TRBJ1-2
V gene: TRBV19
clone size: NA
D gene: TRBD1

CDR3 protein: CASSEVGTDTQYF
CDR3 DNA: TGTGCCAGCAGTGAAGTCGGCACAGATACGCAGTATTTT
J gene: TRBJ2-3
V gene: TRBV6-1
clone size: NA
D gene: NA

CDR3 protein: CAISEENEKLFF
CDR3 DNA: TGTGCCATCAGTGAGGAGAATGAAAAACTGTTTTTT
J gene: TRBJ1-4
V gene: TRBV10-3
clone size: NA
D gene: NA

CDR3 protein: CASSHLGSVRANVLTF
CDR3 DNA: TGTGCCAGCAGTCACCTCGGTAGTGTAAGGGCCAACGTCCTGACTTTC
J gene: TRBJ2-6
V gene: TRBV6-2/TRBV6-3
clone size: NA
D gene: NA

CDR3 protein: CASSKDRYTGELFF
CDR3 DNA: TGTGCCAGCAGCAAAGACAGATACACCGGGGAGCTGTTTTTT
J gene: TRBJ2-2
V gene: TRBV21-1
clone size: NA
D gene: NA